This entry is about one T cell receptor (beta chain). The record originates from a study of T cell changes during pregnancy in multiple sclerosis. The repertoire was sequenced with immunoSEQ multiplex PCR; TCRdb's copy has only in-frame clones and lacks some. Of 35,000 to 55,000 clones in the sample, roughly 92% were seen once. The CDR3 length is 12 residues. Germline V gene sequence: CDR1 SGHTA, CDR2 FQGNSA. V was shortened by 3 bases and J by 0 bases, with 2 bases between the two germline ends. The chain combines TRBV7-2 with TRBJ1-2; D is undetermined. Sequenced: peripheral blood. This receptor was taken from a female donor with multiple sclerosis, enrolled in a pregnancy study. The CDR3 DNA reads TGTGCCAGCAGCTTGACTAACTATGGCTACACCTTC. It yields the protein CASSLTNYGYTF.